The 18 T cell receptor beta chains given below trace back to one sample, sequenced in a study of cytomegalovirus exposure and HLA in healthy donors. Profiling relied on immunoSEQ multiplex PCR, and the TCRdb table lists in-frame clones only, not all of them. Of about 400,000 clones listed, roughly 85% were seen once; the top ten hold 0.8% to 0.85%. The sequencing input was PBMCs. All receptors derive from a young woman in good health and CMV-seronegative.

This clone was counted at least ten times. The chain is built from TRBV9 and TRBJ1-5; no clear D gene. Trimming took off 4 bases at V and 9 bases at J, with 14 bases between the two ends. Germline CDR1 is SGDLS and CDR2 is YYNGEE. This CDR3 is 13 amino acids long. The CDR3 spells CASSTQKIPPQHF. In nucleotides, the CDR3 is TGTGCCAGCAGCACACAGAAAATCCCGCCCCAGCATTTT. Looking up the rest from reference TRBV9 and TRBJ1-5 gives the full variable domain: DSGVTQTPKHLITATGQRVTLRCSPRSGDLSVYWYQQSLDQGLQFLIQYYNGEERAKGNILERFSAQQFPDLHSELNLSSLELGDSALYFCASSTQKIPPQHFGDGTRLSIL.

The chain combines TRBV28 with TRBJ2-2; 7 bases line up with TRBD2. Germline CDR1 and CDR2: MDHEN and SYDVKM. This CDR3 region has 16 residues. Trimming took 6 bases from V and 3 from J; bases not matched to a gene: 10. CDR3 DNA: TGTGCCAGCAGCCTGGGGGGGAGTGGGGACACCGGGGAGCTGTTTTTT. Its protein is CASSLGGSGDTGELFF.

V usage is TRBV15 and J usage is TRBJ2-1, with TRBD2 matching over 8 bases. The CDR3 length is 15 residues. V lost 3 bases, J lost 9 bases, and 10 bases stayed unmatched. From germline, CDR1 is LNHNV and CDR2 YYDKDF (reference sequence). The CDR3 spells CATSRYDSREGEQFF. For the CDR3, the DNA is TGTGCCACCAGCAGGTACGACAGCCGGGAGGGTGAGCAGTTCTTC.

The chain is built from TRBV5-1 and TRBJ1-2; D not certain. The length of the CDR3 is 14 residues. Trimming left V 4 bases short and J 4 bases short, with 14 bases between. Germline values: CDR1 SGHRS, CDR2 YFSETQ. In DNA form, the CDR3 reads TGCGCCAGCAGCCTGGGTCAGAGCGGCTATGGCTACACCTTC. It codes for CASSLGQSGYGYTF.

This chain links TRBV30 with TRBJ2-7, with D possibly matching TRBD2 (5 bases). The V gene's germline CDR1 is GTSNPN and CDR2 SVGIG (reference sequence). This CDR3 contains 11 residues. Trimming shortened V by 5 bases and J by 6 bases, and 11 bases separated the two germline ends. This chain's CDR3 is CAWGSWAEQYF. The CDR3, as DNA: TGTGCCTGGGGGAGCTGGGCCGAGCAGTACTTC. Supplemented by reference TRBV30 and TRBJ2-7, the full variable domain reads SQTIHQWPATLVQPVGSPLSLECTVEGTSNPNLYWYRQAAGRGLQLLFYSVGIGQISSEVPQNLSASRPQDRQFILSSKKLLLSDSGFYLCAWGSWAEQYFGPGTRLTVT.

The rearrangement uses TRBV6-6 and TRBJ1-2, with a weak D call TRBD1 (6 bases). Trimming removed 5 bases from V and 1 base from J, with 14 bases in between. The CDR3 contains 15 residues. Per germline, CDR1 MNHNY and CDR2 SVGAGI (reference sequence). Here the CDR3 reads CASSGRDIDNYGYTF. In DNA form, the CDR3 reads TGTGCCAGCAGTGGCCGGGACATAGATAACTATGGCTACACCTTC.

V and J are TRBV27 and TRBJ1-1; 9 nucleotides line up with TRBD1. This CDR3 is 15 amino acids long. Germline CDR1 and CDR2: MNHEY and SMNVEV (reference sequence). V was clipped by 3 bases and J by 9 bases; unmatched bases: 11. CDR3 nucleotides: TGTGCCAGCAGTTTCCGATTCGGGACAGGGCTGAAAGCTTTCTTT. Translated: CASSFRFGTGLKAFF.

V usage is TRBV30 and J usage is TRBJ2-1; TRBD2 aligns across 13 bases. V was pared by 0 bases and J by 0 bases, with 2 bases of the junction left unmatched. Germline V CDR1 and CDR2: GTSNPN, SVGIG (reference sequence). This CDR3 has 17 residues. The CDR3 region is CAWSVGTSGISYNEQFF. CDR3 nucleotides: TGTGCCTGGAGTGTAGGGACTAGCGGGATCTCCTACAATGAGCAGTTCTTC.

The chain links TRBV2 to TRBJ1-4; 8 bases match TRBD1. Germline values: CDR1 SNHLY, CDR2 FYNNEI. V lost 6 bases, J lost 7 bases, and 7 bases stayed unmatched. CDR3 size: 14 residues. The CDR3 bases are TGTGCCAGCAGGGCCGGGACAGGATTTGAAAAACTGTTTTTT. This translates into CASRAGTGFEKLFF.

The V call is TRBV29-1, the J call TRBJ2-7; 11 bases align to TRBD2. CDR3 size: 15 residues. V lost 8 bases to trimming and J lost 0 bases; unmatched junction nucleotides: 9. Germline V lookup: CDR1 SQVTM, CDR2 ANQGSEA. CDR3 protein: CSTTSGGDSSYEQYF. CDR3 nucleotide sequence: TGCAGCACTACTAGCGGGGGCGATAGCTCCTACGAGCAGTACTTC.

CDR3 DNA sequence: TGTGCCACCAGCAGAGACCGGGAGTACAATGAGCAGTTCTTC. This codes for CATSRDREYNEQFF. The V gene is TRBV15, the J gene TRBJ2-1, with D possibly matching TRBD2 (6 bases). Germline V gives CDR1 LNHNV, CDR2 YYDKDF (reference sequence). The ends were cut back, 0 bases at V and 4 bases at J, with 7 bases in the middle. This CDR3 is 14 amino acids long.

V gene TRBV5-1 combines with J gene TRBJ2-7, with D possibly matching TRBD1 (7 bases). The germline V and J ends were trimmed by 0 bases and 3 bases, with 16 bases remaining between them. The germline gives CDR1 SGHRS, CDR2 YFSETQ. The CDR3 has 16 amino acids. CDR3 in DNA: TGCGCCAGCAGCTTGGCCCCTACAGGGGAGGTCTACGAGCAGTACTTC. Protein product: CASSLAPTGEVYEQYF.

This clone was detected only once. The chain employs TRBV6-1 and TRBJ1-2; TRBD1 agrees at 11 bases. CDR3 length equals 14 residues. In germline, CDR1 is MNHNS, CDR2 SASEGT. Trimming at V came to 4 bases and at J to 4 bases, leaving 2 bases not matched to a gene. In DNA, the CDR3 is TGTGCCAGCAGTGCAGGGACAGGGGGCTATGGCTACACCTTC. Amino acid sequence: CASSAGTGGYGYTF.

The chain carries TRBV27 and TRBJ2-5, with 7 bases lining up with TRBD1. The germline CDR1 and CDR2 sequences are MNHEY and SMNVEV (reference sequence). V shed 5 bases and J 2 bases; nucleotides not matched to a gene: 8. CDR3 length: 15 amino acids. The CDR3 nucleotides read TGTGCCAGCAGTCCGTGGACAGGAGGACAAGAGACCCAGTACTTC. This translates into CASSPWTGGQETQYF.

The CDR3 spells CAISPGTGGSQPQHF. CDR3 bases: TGTGCCATCAGCCCAGGGACAGGGGGCAGTCAGCCCCAGCATTTT. V is TRBV10-3 and J is TRBJ1-5, with TRBD1 matching over 12 bases. Germline loops: CDR1 ENHRY, CDR2 SYGVKD. Germline trimming cut 6 bases from V and 6 bases from J; bases unmatched to any gene: 6. The CDR3 contains 15 residues.

The table lists this clone with a few counts. CDR3 in amino acids: CASSFRQGVGYTF. The CDR3 DNA reads as TGTGCCAGCAGCTTCCGACAGGGCGTTGGCTACACCTTC. The chain joins TRBV28 to TRBJ1-2; 7 nucleotides line up with TRBD1. Germline loops: CDR1 MDHEN, CDR2 SYDVKM. Trimming removed 6 bases from V and 7 bases from J; junction bases left unmatched: 8. CDR3 length: 13 residues.

This chain's CDR3 is CASSLGGDQETQYF. The CDR3 DNA sequence: TGCGCCAGCAGCTTGGGCGGGGACCAAGAGACCCAGTACTTC. The genes are TRBV5-1 and TRBJ2-5, with D perhaps matching TRBD2 (6 bases). The CDR3 extends over 14 amino acids. Germline lookup yields CDR1 SGHRS and CDR2 YFSETQ. Trimming cost V 0 bases and J 0 bases, with 6 bases left between them.

The chain carries TRBV18 and TRBJ2-1; D not certain. Germline-derived CDR1 and CDR2 are KGHSH and LQKENI. The length of the CDR3 is 11 residues. Trimming removed 1 base from V and 8 bases from J, with 3 bases in between. Here the CDR3 reads CASSPQHEQFF. CDR3 nucleotides: TGTGCCAGCTCACCACAGCATGAGCAGTTCTTC.